These 20 T cell receptor beta chains share one sample of origin, sequenced in a study of Ad26.COV2.S vaccination and SARS-CoV-2 variants. Treatment of the sample: 15 to 20 received Ad26.COV2.S at low or high dose, single or two shots; a few received placebo; per-sample allocation not given. All samples were drawn on day 63, counting from the first vaccine or placebo injection. Measured with immunoSEQ multiplex PCR; TCRdb has only the in-frame clones, and not every one. The table lists hundreds of thousands of clones, 89% of them singletons. Sequencing used peripheral blood, obtained in a trial of Ad26.COV2.S vaccine versus placebo. All receptors come from a person between 18 and 65 years old who received the Ad26.COV2.S COVID-19 vaccine or a placebo.

V gene TRBV3-1 (or the pseudogene TRBV3-2) combines with J gene TRBJ2-2; D might be TRBD1 (6 bases). Trimming left V 2 bases short and J 0 bases short, with 10 bases between. The CDR3 spans 16 residues. Germline CDR1 reads LGHDT; CDR2 reads YNNKEL (reference sequence). Here the CDR3 DNA reads TGTGCCAGCAGCCAAAGGACAGCCACGAACACCGGGGAGCTGTTTTTT. Protein sequence: CASSQRTATNTGELFF.

This clone appeared a single time. The chain joins TRBV2 to TRBJ2-7; TRBD1 matches at 8 bases. The V gene end was trimmed by 5 bases and the J gene end by 4 bases; junction bases not matched to a gene: 7. Germline lookup yields CDR1 SNHLY and CDR2 FYNNEI. This CDR3 has 14 residues. The CDR3 DNA is TGTGCCAGCAGTTGGACAGGGAGTAGATACGAGCAGTACTTC. Its translation is CASSWTGSRYEQYF.

The count of this clone is one. V is TRBV20-1 and J is TRBJ2-3; unclear D gene. Trimming took 7 bases from V and 3 from J, leaving 8 bases between them. Germline lookup yields CDR1 DFQATT and CDR2 SNEGSKA (reference sequence). The CDR3 runs 11 residues. CDR3: CSGDETDTQYF. The CDR3 DNA is TGCAGTGGAGACGAAACAGATACGCAGTATTTT.

The rearrangement links TRBV23-1 to TRBJ1-5; the match to TRBD1 covers 7 bases. TRBV23-1 has ORF status, its function being uncertain. CDR3 length equals 15 residues. V lost 10 bases to trimming and J lost 6 bases; unmatched junction nucleotides: 15. The CDR3 reads CANTLIDRVGQPQHF. For the CDR3, the DNA is TGCGCCAACACCCTTATAGACAGGGTCGGTCAGCCCCAGCATTTT.

Many counts were recorded for this clone. The rearrangement links TRBV28 to TRBJ2-2, with 12 bases matching TRBD2. V lost 0 bases and J lost 6; bases outside the gene matches: 5. The CDR3 length is 17 residues. CDR1 and CDR2 (germline): MDHEN, SYDVKM. The CDR3 DNA follows: TGTGCCAGCAGTTTATGGGGCCTAGCGGGAGGGCCCGGGGAGCTGTTTTTT. Translated, it gives CASSLWGLAGGPGELFF.

The CDR3 protein is CATSDQGQPQHF. CDR3 DNA sequence: TGTGCCACCAGTGATCAGGGGCAGCCCCAGCATTTT. This sequence joins TRBV24-1 and TRBJ1-5, with D possibly matching TRBD1 (6 bases). V was trimmed by 3 bases and J by 7 bases, leaving 6 bases between them. Per germline, CDR1 KGHDR and CDR2 SFDVKD. This CDR3 has 12 residues.

This clone showed up just once. The genes are TRBV10-3 and TRBJ2-1; 10 nucleotides line up with TRBD2. V lost 2 bases, J lost 5 bases, and 6 bases stayed unmatched. From germline, CDR1 is ENHRY and CDR2 SYGVKD. This CDR3 comprises 16 residues. DNA for the CDR3: TGTGCCATCAGTGAGAAACGGACTAGCGGCAACAATGAGCAGTTCTTC. Its protein product is CAISEKRTSGNNEQFF.

The chain's CDR3 is CASSLGQWGPNTEAFF. The CDR3 DNA is TGTGCCAGCAGCTTAGGACAGTGGGGGCCGAACACTGAAGCTTTCTTT. The chain links TRBV7-6 to TRBJ1-1; the D gene is possibly TRBD1 (6 bases). V shed 1 base and J shed 1 base, with 13 bases lying between them. The CDR3 is made up of 16 amino acids. From germline, CDR1 is SGHVS and CDR2 FNYEAQ.

In this sample, this clone turned up a few times. The chain uses TRBV11-3 and TRBJ1-1; D remains unclear. Trimming cost V 3 bases and J 0 bases, with 8 bases left between them. Germline V lookup: CDR1 SGHNT, CDR2 YENEEA. The CDR3 is 14 amino acids. The CDR3 reads CASSFSGLNTEAFF. DNA for the CDR3: TGTGCCAGCAGCTTCTCGGGCCTGAACACTGAAGCTTTCTTT.

The rearrangement links TRBV7-2 to TRBJ1-5; D is perhaps TRBD1 (5 bases). CDR1 is SGHTA and CDR2 is FQGNSA in the germline V gene. The CDR3 runs 14 residues. The V end was cut by 5 bases, the J end by 0 bases, with 8 bases between. CDR3 in amino acids: CASSRDHSNQPQHF. The CDR3 DNA follows: TGTGCCAGCAGCCGGGACCATAGCAATCAGCCCCAGCATTTT.

The chain carries TRBV11-3 and TRBJ2-1, with D tentatively TRBD1 (5 bases). This CDR3 comprises 12 residues. Deletions cut 3 bases from V and 9 bases from J, with 9 bases between. Germline V gives CDR1 SGHNT, CDR2 YENEEA. The CDR3 loop reads CASSLWGAEQFF. CDR3 bases: TGTGCCAGCAGCTTGTGGGGCGCTGAGCAGTTCTTC.

The chain employs TRBV6-5 and TRBJ1-1; 11 bases match TRBD1. Unmatched junction bases numbered 4, after V lost 6 bases and J lost 10 bases. The V gene's germline CDR1 is MNHEY and CDR2 SVGAGI. The CDR3 contains 12 residues. CDR3 in amino acids: CASSRDRGVAFF. The CDR3 nucleotides read TGTGCCAGCAGCCGGGACAGGGGGGTAGCTTTCTTT.

The gene calls are TRBV11-2 and TRBJ2-7; TRBD1 agrees at 8 bases. The germline V gene has CDR1 SGHAT and CDR2 FQNNGV. The CDR3 covers 15 residues. The ends lost 1 base at V and 3 bases at J; junction bases unmatched: 5. The CDR3 loop is CASSLGTGWHYEQYF. The CDR3 nucleotides are TGTGCCAGCAGCTTAGGGACAGGGTGGCACTACGAGCAGTACTTC.

The chain links TRBV19 to TRBJ2-3, with TRBD1 matching 10 bases. CDR1 is LNHDA, CDR2 SQIVND, per germline (reference sequence). After removal of 4 bases from V and 4 bases from J, the junction contained 5 bases not matched to a gene. The CDR3 spans 15 residues. CDR3 sequence (DNA): TGTGCCAGTAGTACTCGGACAGGGGGGCCAGATACGCAGTATTTT. Translating it yields CASSTRTGGPDTQYF.

The chain recombines TRBV27 with TRBJ2-1; 16 positions match TRBD2. V lost 8 bases, J lost 9 bases, and 7 bases stayed unmatched. This CDR3 contains 15 residues. Germline V gene lookup returns CDR1 MNHEY and CDR2 SMNVEV (reference sequence). The CDR3 region has the DNA TGTGCCAGCGCCTCCGGGACTAGCGGGAGGGCTGAGCAGTTCTTC. This translates into CASASGTSGRAEQFF.

This sequence joins TRBV11-2 and TRBJ2-4, with TRBD2 matching over 8 bases. With V trimmed by 4 bases and J by 2 bases, 4 bases remained unmatched. This CDR3 contains 15 residues. Germline V gene data show CDR1 as SGHAT and CDR2 as FQNNGV. Here the CDR3 reads CASSSSGSPKNIQYF. CDR3 DNA sequence: TGTGCCAGCAGCTCGAGCGGGAGCCCCAAAAACATTCAGTACTTC.

This clone occurred a few times. The chain uses TRBV7-2 and TRBJ1-2; 8 nucleotides match TRBD1. Germline loops: CDR1 SGHTA, CDR2 FQGNSA. There are 14 residues in the CDR3. The ends lost 5 bases at V and 2 bases at J; junction bases unmatched: 4. The CDR3 spells CASSTGQANYGYTF. Here the CDR3 DNA reads TGTGCCAGCAGCACGGGACAGGCCAACTATGGCTACACCTTC.

CDR3 bases: TGTGCCAGCTCACCCAGGGAGGGGTACTATGGCTACACCTTC. Its translation is CASSPREGYYGYTF. This rearrangement joins TRBV18 to TRBJ1-2; D possibly corresponds to TRBD1 (5 bases). Trimming took off 3 bases at V and 3 bases at J, with 11 bases between the two ends. This CDR3 is built from 14 residues. CDR1 is KGHSH and CDR2 is LQKENI in the germline V gene.

The chain has TRBV3-1 (or the pseudogene TRBV3-2) and TRBJ2-3; weak D call: TRBD2 (5 bases). The V end lost 0 bases, the J end lost 0 bases, and 22 bases lay between the germline ends. Per germline, CDR1 LGHDT and CDR2 YNNKEL (reference sequence). The CDR3 contains 20 residues. CDR3 residues: CASSQERRALTLSSTDTQYF. Written as DNA, the CDR3 is TGTGCCAGCAGCCAAGAAAGGCGGGCCTTGACCCTCAGCAGCACAGATACGCAGTATTTT.

This rearrangement joins TRBV6-5 to TRBJ1-1; D gene ambiguous. The CDR3 covers 14 residues. The germline V gene has CDR1 MNHEY and CDR2 SVGAGI. V was cut by 2 bases and J by 3 bases, with 10 bases left in between. The CDR3 DNA is TGTGCCAGCAGTTACGTCGGGGTTCACACTGAAGCTTTCTTT. This gives the protein CASSYVGVHTEAFF.